The 7 T cell receptor beta chains in this list originate from one sample, sequenced in a study of memory CD8 T cells in hepatitis C reinfection. Time point meaning: late/post reinfection, 12 to 24 weeks after detection. The sorted cells went straight to TCR sequencing with no prior in vitro expansion. Produced via immunoSEQ multiplex PCR; TCRdb's table is partial and in-frame only. The data hold around 45,000 clones, with approximately 92% observed a single time. The specimen sequenced was naive CD8+ T cells sorted from blood. The receptors shown here come from a young man with hepatitis C virus infection.

The rearrangement uses TRBV27 and TRBJ1-6; D gene ambiguous. The V and J ends lost 8 bases and 2 bases respectively, with 4 bases between them. This CDR3 is built from 12 residues. Germline-derived CDR1 and CDR2 are MNHEY and SMNVEV (reference sequence). Here the CDR3 reads CASAPYNSPLHF. DNA for the CDR3: TGTGCCAGCGCGCCCTATAATTCACCCCTCCACTTT.

Concerning this clone itself: Different DNA sequences within this sample yield the same CDR3. The chain is built from TRBV5-1 and TRBJ2-5; 12 nucleotides agree with TRBD2. Germline CDR1 reads SGHRS; CDR2 reads YFSETQ. There are 15 residues in the CDR3. Trimming took 0 bases from V and 3 from J; bases not matched to a gene: 0. In nucleotides, the CDR3 is TGCGCCAGCAGCTTGGGACTAGCGGGGGAAGAGACCCAGTACTTC. Residues: CASSLGLAGEETQYF.

The CDR3 reads CASSHTGGGTGELFF. The CDR3 DNA reads as TGTGCCAGCAGCCACACAGGGGGCGGAACCGGGGAGCTGTTTTTT. The chain has TRBV5-4 and TRBJ2-2; 9 bases line up with TRBD1. The germline CDR1 and CDR2 sequences are SGHNT and YYREEE (reference sequence). V shed 4 bases and J 5 bases; nucleotides not matched to a gene: 6. The CDR3 is made up of 15 amino acids.

The CDR3 spells CASSPGTGYNEQFF. DNA of the CDR3: TGTGCCAGCTCACCGGGGACTGGGTACAATGAGCAGTTCTTC. The genes are TRBV18 and TRBJ2-1; perhaps TRBD2 as D (6 bases). Trimming pared 3 bases from V and 4 bases from J, leaving 10 bases between. The CDR3 runs to 14 residues. The germline CDR1 and CDR2 sequences are KGHSH and LQKENI.

This chain connects TRBV27 to TRBJ2-1; D not resolved. Germline CDR1 MNHEY, CDR2 SMNVEV (reference sequence). This CDR3 comprises 16 residues. V lost 5 bases and J 0 bases, leaving 14 bases between the germline ends. The CDR3 loop is CASSPRVLASYNEQFF. CDR3 DNA sequence: TGTGCCAGCAGTCCCCGGGTGTTGGCCTCCTACAATGAGCAGTTCTTC.

V usage is TRBV7-9 and J usage is TRBJ1-6; the match to TRBD1 covers 7 bases. The CDR3 is made up of 15 amino acids. V lost 1 base, J lost 9 bases, and 6 bases stayed unmatched. Germline V CDR1 and CDR2: SEHNR, FQNEAQ (reference sequence). As DNA, the CDR3 is TGTGCCAGCAGCTTAGACGACAGGGCCCTTTCACCCCTCCACTTT. Its translation is CASSLDDRALSPLHF.

This chain links TRBV5-1 with TRBJ2-5, with a tentative D call TRBD1 (5 bases). This CDR3 is 12 amino acids long. Per germline, CDR1 SGHRS and CDR2 YFSETQ. Trimming shortened V by 7 bases and J by 1 base, and 8 bases separated the two germline ends. CDR3 coding DNA: TGCGCCAGCCGACAGTTCCAAGAGACCCAGTACTTC. Translated, it gives CASRQFQETQYF. Drawing the rest from reference TRBV5-1 and TRBJ2-5, the complete variable domain is KAGVTQTPRYLIKTRGQQVTLSCSPISGHRSVSWYQQTPGQGLQFLFEYFSETQRNKGNFPGRFSGRQFSNSRSEMNVSTLELGDSALYLCASRQFQETQYFGPGTRLLVL.